The clone carrying this T cell receptor (beta chain) was seen ten or more times. In germline, CDR1 is SGHTA, CDR2 FQGNSA. This CDR3 region has 15 residues. The V end lost 1 base, the J end lost 0 bases, and 10 bases lay between the germline ends. CDR3 regions of TCR beta were amplified from RNA transcripts. First-round RT-PCR relied on HTBI primers, and a second-round multiplex PCR came next. TCRdb analysed the multiplex PCR reads with MiXCR anew, one entry per CDR3 protein. The sample consists of about 210,000 distinct CDR3 sequences, 25% to 35% of them appearing once. This specimen comes from a study of Graves' ophthalmopathy and Graves' hyperthyroidism.

The sequenced material came from peripheral blood. This clonotype was sampled from a man aged 50 to 60 with Graves' ophthalmopathy. The chain combines TRBV7-2 with TRBJ2-7, with a weak D call TRBD1 (6 bases). The CDR3 sequence: CASSLGGTLSYEQYF. CDR3 nucleotide sequence: TGTGCCAGCAGCTTAGGGGGGACACTCTCCTACGAGCAGTACTTC.